These 19 T cell receptor beta chains share one sample of origin, sequenced in a study of shared clonotypes between healthy human individuals. Using immunoSEQ multiplex PCR, the repertoire was profiled, and TCRdb retains in-frame clones only, with some absent. The sample carries 600,000 to 700,000 clones, 55% to 85% recorded once. Source material: memory CD4+ T cells sorted from blood. Subset meaning: CD45RA-negative fraction. These receptor sequences come from a woman aged 25 to 39 in good health.

This chain connects TRBV30 to TRBJ2-5; 9 bases fit TRBD2. The J call is doubtful: the DNA matches TRBJ2-7 better. The germline CDR1 and CDR2 sequences are GTSNPN and SVGIG (reference sequence). The CDR3 sequence is 15 residues long. The CDR3 bases are TGTGCCTGGAGTAAAGAGAGCGGGAGGATGTACGAGCAGTACTTC. Translating it yields CAWSKESGRMYEQYF.

The V call is TRBV5-1, the J call TRBJ1-1; TRBD1 matches 12 bases. V shed 2 bases, J shed 6 bases, and the junction held 5 bases outside the gene matches. The CDR3 runs 15 residues. Germline V gives CDR1 SGHRS, CDR2 YFSETQ. The CDR3 loop is CASSFLGTGGPEAFF. The CDR3 bases are TGCGCCAGCAGCTTTCTCGGGACAGGGGGCCCTGAAGCTTTCTTT.

V gene TRBV6-1 combines with J gene TRBJ2-3; D may match TRBD1 or TRBD2 (6 bases each). CDR3 length: 15 amino acids. Trimming removed 2 bases at V and 1 base at J, with 10 bases between. In germline, CDR1 is MNHNS, CDR2 SASEGT. CDR3 residues: CASSERRGRTDTQYF. The CDR3 DNA sequence: TGTGCCAGCAGTGAACGCCGGGGGCGCACAGATACGCAGTATTTT.

This chain links TRBV5-1 with TRBJ2-7; 8 bases fit TRBD1. The CDR3 has 14 residues. Per the germline V gene, CDR1 is SGHRS and CDR2 is YFSETQ. V was clipped by 0 bases and J by 6 bases; unmatched bases: 5. The CDR3 protein is CASSLGTGLSEQYF. The CDR3, as DNA: TGCGCCAGCAGCTTGGGGACAGGGTTGAGCGAGCAGTACTTC.

V is TRBV27 and J is TRBJ2-7, with D possibly TRBD2 on 5 matching bases. V was shortened by 5 bases and J by 7 bases, with 21 bases between the two germline ends. This CDR3 has 15 amino acids. Germline CDR1 is MNHEY and CDR2 is SMNVEV (reference sequence). In nucleotides, the CDR3 is TGTGCCAGCAGTCCGCGGGTAGGGTACTACGTGGAGCAGTACTTC. It translates to CASSPRVGYYVEQYF.

The table lists this clone with a few counts. V usage is TRBV4-1 and J usage is TRBJ1-1; 9 bases are a match to TRBD1. V lost 3 bases to trimming and J lost 8 bases; unmatched junction nucleotides: 10. The V gene's germline CDR1 is MGHRA and CDR2 YSYEKL. The CDR3 is made up of 15 amino acids. The CDR3 region has the DNA TGCGCCAGCAGCCAGTCACTTCGGGACAGGGCCGAAGCTTTCTTT. Encoded protein: CASSQSLRDRAEAFF.

There are a few counts of this clone. CDR3 in amino acids: CAWSEGGNTGELFF. For the CDR3, the DNA is TGTGCCTGGAGTGAGGGGGGTAACACCGGGGAGCTGTTTTTT. The chain combines TRBV30 with TRBJ2-2; D assignment may be TRBD1 or TRBD2 (6 bases each). Germline CDR1 and CDR2: GTSNPN and SVGIG (reference sequence). The V end was cut by 1 base, the J end by 2 bases, with 8 bases between. The CDR3 has 14 amino acids.

V gene TRBV5-4 combines with J gene TRBJ1-1; no definite D call. CDR3 length: 13 residues. V was shortened by 4 bases and J by 1 base, with 8 bases between the two germline ends. Germline CDR1 SGHNT, CDR2 YYREEE (reference sequence). CDR3 sequence reads: CASSKTANTEAFF. CDR3 DNA sequence: TGTGCCAGCAGCAAAACAGCGAACACTGAAGCTTTCTTT.

The gene calls are TRBV28 and TRBJ2-7; 9 bases align to TRBD1. The J segment lost 5 bases and the V segment lost 8 bases, leaving 10 bases of the junction unmatched. The CDR3 is 14 residues long. The germline gives CDR1 MDHEN, CDR2 SYDVKM. Written as DNA, the CDR3 is TGTGCCAGCCTCCGGGACAGGGTTAGAAACGAGCAGTACTTC. Its translation is CASLRDRVRNEQYF.

The chain couples TRBV2 to TRBJ2-7; tentatively, D is TRBD2 (6 bases). Germline CDR1 SNHLY, CDR2 FYNNEI. Trimming pared 4 bases from V and 5 bases from J, leaving 12 bases between. This CDR3 spans 13 amino acids. The CDR3 DNA reads TGTGCCAGCAGTGCCCAGGGAGGCAACGAGCAGTACTTC. Amino acid sequence: CASSAQGGNEQYF.

This sequence joins TRBV5-1 and TRBJ2-7, with 9 positions matching TRBD1. J was trimmed by 5 bases and V by 0 bases; bases with no gene match: 6. CDR1 SGHRS and CDR2 YFSETQ come from the germline V gene. This CDR3 is built from 15 residues. This chain's CDR3 is CASSLGPGQGNEQYF. The CDR3 DNA reads TGCGCCAGCAGCTTGGGACCGGGACAGGGTAACGAGCAGTACTTC.

The V and J genes are TRBV28 and TRBJ1-2; no clear D gene. CDR1 and CDR2 from the germline V gene are MDHEN and SYDVKM. The CDR3 spans 14 residues. The ends were cut back, 11 bases at V and 4 bases at J, with 20 bases in the middle. The DNA for the CDR3 is TGTGCCGGCTCCCAGGCTCCGGGGAGCTATGGCTACACCTTC. It specifies CAGSQAPGSYGYTF.

The V call is TRBV7-9, the J call TRBJ2-1; 9 bases fit TRBD2. V dropped 3 bases and J dropped 7; count of bases not matched to a gene: 10. Germline V gives CDR1 SEHNR, CDR2 FQNEAQ (reference sequence). The CDR3 has 16 residues. The CDR3 is CASSFYGLASPNEQFF. As DNA, the CDR3 is TGTGCCAGCAGCTTTTACGGACTAGCGTCCCCAAATGAGCAGTTCTTC.

The chain uses TRBV23-1 and TRBJ1-1; 7 nucleotides agree with TRBD1. TRBV23-1 is classed as an ORF, of uncertain function. This CDR3 has 14 residues. After removal of 3 bases from V and 5 bases from J, the junction contained 6 bases not matched to a gene. The CDR3 bases are TGCGCCAGCAGTCAGGGGAGCAGGGGGACTGAAGCTTTCTTT. As protein: CASSQGSRGTEAFF.

This chain uses TRBV18 with TRBJ2-7, with 7 bases identical to TRBD2. CDR1 is KGHSH and CDR2 is LQKENI in the germline V gene. The CDR3 loop spans 16 amino acids. The ends lost 0 bases at V and 4 bases at J; junction bases unmatched: 9. The CDR3 nucleotides are TGTGCCAGCTCACCACCGAGCGGGACCCGGGGATACGAGCAGTACTTC. Its protein is CASSPPSGTRGYEQYF. Using reference TRBV18 and TRBJ2-7 for the parts outside the CDR3, the full variable domain is NAGVMQNPRHLVRRRGQEARLRCSPMKGHSHVYWYRQLPEEGLKFMVYLQKENIIDESGMPKERFSAEFPKEGPSILRIQQVVRGDSAAYFCASSPPSGTRGYEQYFGPGTRLTVT.

This chain joins TRBV5-1 and TRBJ1-2; 11 bases agree with TRBD1. V trimming: 6 bases; J trimming: 5 bases; junction bases outside the gene matches: 12. CDR1 is SGHRS and CDR2 is YFSETQ in the germline V gene. CDR3 length: 16 amino acids. The DNA of the CDR3 is TGCGCCAGCAATCCCACAGGACAGGGGGCGCAGTATGGCTACACCTTC. Its protein is CASNPTGQGAQYGYTF.

The rearrangement uses TRBV7-9 and TRBJ1-2; TRBD1 matches at 7 bases. After removal of 7 bases from V and 3 bases from J, the junction contained 8 bases not matched to a gene. In germline, CDR1 is SEHNR, CDR2 FQNEAQ (reference sequence). The CDR3 contains 14 residues. CDR3 amino acids: CASNLGGQDYGYTF. Written as DNA, the CDR3 is TGTGCCAGCAACCTGGGAGGACAGGACTATGGCTACACCTTC.

V is TRBV9 and J is TRBJ2-3, with 9 bases identical to TRBD2. The CDR3 totals 16 residues. The germline V gene encodes CDR1 SGDLS and CDR2 YYNGEE. Trimming at V came to 3 bases and at J to 0 bases, leaving 5 bases not matched to a gene. The CDR3 bases are TGTGCCAGCAGCGCGACTAGCGGCACTAGCACAGATACGCAGTATTTT. Its translation is CASSATSGTSTDTQYF. The complete variable domain, with remaining parts taken from reference TRBV9 and TRBJ2-3, reads DSGVTQTPKHLITATGQRVTLRCSPRSGDLSVYWYQQSLDQGLQFLIQYYNGEERAKGNILERFSAQQFPDLHSELNLSSLELGDSALYFCASSATSGTSTDTQYFGPGTRLTVL.

V usage is TRBV29-1 and J usage is TRBJ2-1; D gene ambiguous. This CDR3 is 11 amino acids long. Trimming pared 6 bases from V and 6 bases from J, leaving 9 bases between. Germline CDR1 is SQVTM and CDR2 is ANQGSEA. CDR3 bases: TGCAGCGTGAGGTGGTTCAATGAGCAGTTCTTC. Amino acids: CSVRWFNEQFF.